This TCR beta chain is drawn from a study of CD8 T cells in Susac syndrome. The RNA input was about 0.5 to 1 ug, and it was reverse transcribed with random hexamers. A single record per CDR3 protein comes from TCRdb applying MiXCR to the immunoSEQ multiplex PCR reads. The sample contains some 140,000 distinct CDR3 sequences, roughly 94% of which appear only once. The CDR3 has 16 amino acids. CDR1 and CDR2 from the germline V gene are SEHNR and FQNEAQ (reference sequence). V was trimmed by 1 base and J by 2 bases, leaving 15 bases between them. Negative magnetic isolation gave CD8+ and CD4+ cells; FACS enriched CD8+ TEMRA.

The J gene is TRBJ2-7, the V gene TRBV7-9, with D unresolved. This clonotype was sampled from a human donor with Susac syndrome. The source material was CD8+ T cells from PBMCs. The CDR3 region has the DNA TGTGCCAGCAGCTTAGTTGGCGTTGAGTTAACCTACGAGCAGTACTTC. Translating gives CASSLVGVELTYEQYF.